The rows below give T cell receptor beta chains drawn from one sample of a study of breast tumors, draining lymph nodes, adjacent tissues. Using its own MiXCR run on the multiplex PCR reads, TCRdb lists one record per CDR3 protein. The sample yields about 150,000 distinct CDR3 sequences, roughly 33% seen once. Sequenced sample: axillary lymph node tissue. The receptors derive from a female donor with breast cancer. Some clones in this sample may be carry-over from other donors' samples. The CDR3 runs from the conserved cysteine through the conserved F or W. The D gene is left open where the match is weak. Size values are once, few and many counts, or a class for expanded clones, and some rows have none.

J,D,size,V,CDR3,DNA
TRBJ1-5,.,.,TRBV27,CASSSSQGNNQPQHF,TGTGCCAGCAGTTCTTCCCAGGGTAACAATCAGCCCCAGCATTTT
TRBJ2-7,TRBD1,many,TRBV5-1,CASSSTGGYYYEQYF,TGCGCCAGCAGCTCTACAGGGGGCTACTACTACGAGCAGTACTTC
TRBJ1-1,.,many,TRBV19,CASRLGGLAQVRTEAFF,TGTGCCAGTAGGCTCGGGGGATTGGCTCAGGTGCGCACTGAAGCTTTCTTT
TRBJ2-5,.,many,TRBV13,CASSPTPPRAETQYF,TGTGCCAGCAGTCCAACGCCTCCCCGGGCAGAGACCCAGTACTTC
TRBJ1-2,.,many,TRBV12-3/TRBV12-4,CASSLERGTYYGYTF,TGTGCCAGCAGTTTAGAACGCGGGACCTACTATGGCTACACCTTC
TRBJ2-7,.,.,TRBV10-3,CAISDPQGHEQYF,TGTGCCATCAGTGACCCCCAGGGGCACGAGCAGTACTTC
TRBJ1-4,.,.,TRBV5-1,CASSLGQGGGKLFF,TGCGCCAGCAGCCTTGGTCAAGGGGGAGGTAAACTGTTTTTT
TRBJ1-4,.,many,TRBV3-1,CASSHGDEKLFF,TGTGCCAGCAGCCATGGGGATGAAAAACTGTTTTTT
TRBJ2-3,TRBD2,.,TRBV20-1,CSAQTAGGRADTQYF,TGCAGTGCTCAGACAGCGGGGGGAAGGGCAGATACGCAGTATTTT
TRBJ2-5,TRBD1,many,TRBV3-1,CASTPGQGGWETQYF,TGTGCCAGCACCCCGGGACAGGGGGGTTGGGAGACCCAGTACTTC
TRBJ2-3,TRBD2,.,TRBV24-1,CATSDATAGVGDTQYF,TGTGCCACCAGTGATGCTACGGCGGGAGTGGGAGATACGCAGTATTTT
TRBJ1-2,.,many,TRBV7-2,CASSFGGTRGSYGYTF,TGTGCCAGCAGCTTTGGGGGGACGAGGGGTTCCTATGGCTACACCTTC
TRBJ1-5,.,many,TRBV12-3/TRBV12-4,CASTREGQPQHF,TGTGCCAGCACCCGGGAGGGACAGCCCCAGCATTTT
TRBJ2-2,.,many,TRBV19,CASSIVAGDGELFF,TGTGCCAGTAGTATAGTAGCCGGGGACGGGGAGCTGTTTTTT
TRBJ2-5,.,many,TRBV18,CASSPLTMDQYF,TGTGCCAGCTCACCACTTACAATGGACCAGTACTTC
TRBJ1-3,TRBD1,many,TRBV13,CASSAGTGFRNTIYF,TGTGCCAGCAGCGCCGGGACAGGGTTTCGAAACACCATATATTTT
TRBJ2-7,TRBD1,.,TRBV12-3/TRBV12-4,CASSISGTGSYEQYF,TGTGCCAGCAGTATCTCCGGGACAGGGTCCTACGAGCAGTACTTC
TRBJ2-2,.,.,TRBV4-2,CVSSQAGAAYTGELFF,TGTGTCAGCAGCCAAGCCGGGGCTGCGTACACCGGGGAGCTGTTTTTT
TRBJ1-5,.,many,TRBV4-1,CASSRGLNQPQHF,TGCGCCAGCAGCCGAGGGTTAAATCAGCCCCAGCATTTT
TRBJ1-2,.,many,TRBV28,CASSRLNEGPLGGYTF,TGTGCCAGCAGTCGCCTCAATGAAGGCCCATTGGGCGGCTACACCTTC
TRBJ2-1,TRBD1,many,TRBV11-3,CASSSRGRGYNEQFF,TGTGCCAGCAGCTCTAGGGGGCGCGGGTACAATGAGCAGTTCTTC
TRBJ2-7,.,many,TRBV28,CASSFWGLGYEQYF,TGTGCCAGCAGTTTCTGGGGTTTGGGTTACGAGCAGTACTTC
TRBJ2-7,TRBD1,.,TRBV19,CASSIEGTGSEQYF,TGTGCCAGTAGTATAGAGGGGACAGGGAGCGAGCAGTACTTC
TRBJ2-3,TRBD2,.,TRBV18,CASSPQGGTDTQYF,TGTGCCAGCTCACCACAGGGAGGGACAGATACGCAGTATTTT
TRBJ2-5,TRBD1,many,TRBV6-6,CASSYRMVQGGETQYF,TGTGCCAGCAGTTACCGGATGGTACAGGGGGGAGAGACCCAGTACTTC
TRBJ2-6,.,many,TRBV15,CATSRDLAGIVLTF,TGTGCCACCAGCAGAGATTTGGCAGGGATCGTCCTGACTTTC
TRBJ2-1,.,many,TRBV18,CASSPPGGSEQFF,TGTGCCAGCTCACCACCAGGGGGGAGTGAGCAGTTCTTC
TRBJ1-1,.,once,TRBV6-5,CASSSRGPNTEAFF,TGTGCCAGCAGTTCCAGGGGACCGAACACTGAAGCTTTCTTT
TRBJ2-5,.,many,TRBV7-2,CASSLVYGWETQYF,TGTGCCAGCAGCTTAGTATACGGATGGGAGACCCAGTACTTC
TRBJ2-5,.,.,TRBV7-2,CASSPRGGGETWYF,TGTGCCAGCAGCCCCCGAGGGGGAGGGGAGACCTGGTACTTC
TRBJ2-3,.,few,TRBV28,CASTRTGSTDTQYF,TGTGCCAGCACCCGGACGGGAAGCACAGATACGCAGTATTTT
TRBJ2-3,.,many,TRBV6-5,CASSTEGGLNFGTDTQYF,TGTGCCAGCAGCACGGAGGGGGGTTTGAATTTCGGCACAGATACGCAGTATTTT
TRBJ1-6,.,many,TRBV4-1,CASSQGGAGYNSPLHF,TGCGCCAGCAGCCAAGGGGGGGCAGGGTATAATTCACCCCTCCACTTT
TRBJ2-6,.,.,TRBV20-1,CSARGGGAGANVLTF,TGCAGTGCTAGAGGTGGCGGAGCTGGGGCCAACGTCCTGACTTTC
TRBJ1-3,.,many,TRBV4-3,CASSQDQGLYTIYF,TGCGCCAGCAGCCAAGATCAGGGGCTATACACCATATATTTT
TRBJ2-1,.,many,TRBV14,CASSQDWWRGHKNEQFF,TGTGCCAGCAGCCAAGATTGGTGGAGGGGACACAAAAATGAGCAGTTCTTC
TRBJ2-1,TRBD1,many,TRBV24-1,CATGTTGSGYYEQFF,TGTGCCACCGGCACGACAGGGTCAGGTTATTATGAGCAGTTCTTC
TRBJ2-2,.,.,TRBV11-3,CASSLASFGGELFF,TGTGCCAGCAGCTTAGCATCATTTGGAGGGGAGCTGTTTTTT
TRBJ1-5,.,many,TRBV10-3,CAISESGDGNQPQHF,TGTGCCATCAGTGAGTCGGGGGACGGGAATCAGCCCCAGCATTTT
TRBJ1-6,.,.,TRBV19,CASSPRTGGSYNSPLHF,TGTGCCAGTAGTCCGAGGACCGGGGGATCCTATAATTCACCCCTCCACTTT
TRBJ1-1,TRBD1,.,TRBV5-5,CASSYRTGNTEAFF,TGTGCCAGCAGCTACAGGACAGGGAACACTGAAGCTTTCTTT
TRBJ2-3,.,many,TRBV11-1,CASSRTGGVPLYF,TGTGCCAGCAGCCGAACCGGCGGGGTCCCTCTGTATTTT
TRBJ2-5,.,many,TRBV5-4,CASSGHRQETQYF,TGTGCCAGCTCCGGACACCGCCAAGAGACCCAGTACTTC
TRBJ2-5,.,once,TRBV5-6,CASSLIAAQAPETQYF,TGTGCGAGCAGCTTGATTGCCGCACAGGCCCCAGAGACCCAGTACTTC
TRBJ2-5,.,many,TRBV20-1,CSARGGAQGEETQYF,TGCAGTGCTAGGGGGGGGGCGCAGGGGGAAGAGACCCAGTACTTC
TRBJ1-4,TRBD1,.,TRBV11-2,CASSFSPGQLGGEKLFF,TGTGCCAGCAGCTTCTCCCCGGGACAGCTCGGAGGTGAAAAACTGTTTTTT
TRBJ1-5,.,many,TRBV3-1,CASSYGDTHQPQHF,TGTGCCAGCAGTTACGGGGACACCCATCAGCCCCAGCATTTT
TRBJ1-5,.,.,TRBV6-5,CASRDYREETQHF,TGTGCCAGCAGGGATTACAGGGAAGAGACCCAGCATTTT
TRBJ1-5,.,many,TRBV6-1,CASARTNQPQHF,TGTGCCAGCGCCAGGACCAATCAGCCCCAGCATTTT
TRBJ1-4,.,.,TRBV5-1,CASSSTRQTRGEKLFF,TGCGCCAGCAGCTCAACTAGACAGACACGGGGGGAAAAACTGTTTTTT
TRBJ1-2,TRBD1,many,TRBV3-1,CASSQVFIQGVNYGYTF,TGTGCCAGCAGCCAAGTTTTCATTCAGGGGGTAAACTATGGCTACACCTTC
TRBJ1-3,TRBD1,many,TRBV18,CASSPGGQFSGNTIYF,TGTGCCAGCTCACCAGGGGGACAGTTCAGTGGAAACACCATATATTTT
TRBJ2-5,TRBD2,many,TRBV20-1,CSAPPAGEETQYF,TGCAGTGCCCCCCCGGCGGGAGAGGAGACCCAGTACTTC